A single sample gave rise to the 30 T cell receptor beta chains below, sequenced in a study of STAT5B mutations in CD4+ large granular lymphocyte leukemia. Assay: immunoSEQ multiplex PCR; the TCRdb copy retains only in-frame clones and omits some. The sample includes 20,000 or so clones, about 80% of them seen just once. The specimen sequenced was CD4+ T cells from blood buffy coats. These TCRs come from a human donor in good health.

The chain combines TRBV9 with TRBJ1-1; 8 nucleotides match TRBD1. V gave up 2 bases and J gave up 2 bases; unmatched junction bases: 5. CDR3 size: 15 residues. CDR1 and CDR2 from the germline V gene are SGDLS and YYNGEE. The CDR3 loop reads CASSVRTGPNTEAFF. Written as DNA, the CDR3 is TGTGCCAGCAGCGTTAGGACAGGGCCAAACACTGAAGCTTTCTTT.

CDR3 in amino acids: CASSRLAGGQETQYF. CDR3 in DNA: TGTGCCAGCAGCCGACTAGCGGGAGGTCAAGAGACCCAGTACTTC. The V call is TRBV6-1, the J call TRBJ2-5, with TRBD2 identical over 13 bases. Germline CDR1 MNHNS, CDR2 SASEGT. The V and J ends lost 6 bases and 2 bases, in that order; junction bases with no gene match: 3. This CDR3 region has 15 residues.

The rearrangement uses TRBV11-3 and TRBJ2-1, with 12 bases matching TRBD2. Germline assignment: CDR1 SGHNT and CDR2 YENEEA. V lost 3 bases, J lost 6 bases, and 3 bases stayed unmatched. The CDR3 extends over 15 amino acids. This CDR3 reads CASSFTSGGINEQFF. The DNA of the CDR3 is TGTGCCAGCAGCTTTACTAGCGGGGGGATCAATGAGCAGTTCTTC.

The rearrangement uses TRBV11-3 and TRBJ1-1, with D perhaps matching TRBD1 (5 bases). Per the germline V gene, CDR1 is SGHNT and CDR2 is YENEEA. Trimming stripped 6 bases from V and 4 bases from J, with 27 bases between. The CDR3 has 18 amino acids. CDR3 in DNA: TGTGCCAGCAGGGGGTGGGGTCCAGGGATAGAACAATCCACTGAAGCTTTCTTT. The encoded protein is CASRGWGPGIEQSTEAFF.

The genes are TRBV5-5 and TRBJ1-1, with 7 bases fitting TRBD1. Germline V gene lookup returns CDR1 SGHKS and CDR2 YYEKEE (reference sequence). The J segment lost 9 bases and the V segment lost 4 bases, leaving 15 bases of the junction unmatched. The CDR3 covers 15 residues. The CDR3 sequence: CASSALGQAPLKAFF. CDR3 nucleotides: TGTGCCAGCAGCGCGTTAGGACAGGCCCCCCTAAAAGCTTTCTTT.

The V call is TRBV2, the J call TRBJ2-3; D is unresolved. This CDR3 has 12 residues. Germline lookup yields CDR1 SNHLY and CDR2 FYNNEI. The V end lost 8 bases, the J end lost 5 bases, and 11 bases lay between the germline ends. The CDR3 sequence is CASGTPRDTQYF. Here the CDR3 DNA reads TGTGCCAGCGGCACGCCGAGAGATACGCAGTATTTT. Based on the CDR3 plus reference TRBV2 and TRBJ2-3, the full variable domain is EPEVTQTPSHQVTQMGQEVILRCVPISNHLYFYWYRQILGQKVEFLVSFYNNEISEKSEIFDDQFSVERPDGSNFTLKIRSTKLEDSAMYFCASGTPRDTQYFGPGTRLTVL.

V usage is TRBV9 and J usage is TRBJ2-1; 9 bases fit TRBD2. Germline CDR1 reads SGDLS; CDR2 reads YYNGEE. The CDR3 consists of 21 residues. V lost 0 bases, J lost 7 bases, and 23 bases stayed unmatched. CDR3 protein: CASSVEEGGTSIVTDRNEQFF. In DNA form, the CDR3 reads TGTGCCAGCAGCGTAGAGGAGGGGGGGACTAGCATTGTAACAGATCGGAATGAGCAGTTCTTC.

The rearrangement uses TRBV4-1 and TRBJ2-2; D is perhaps TRBD1 or TRBD2 (5 bases each). CDR1 is MGHRA and CDR2 is YSYEKL in the germline V gene. This CDR3 is 13 amino acids long. CDR3 in DNA: TGCGCGACAGAGGACTTGAACACCGGGGAGCTGTTTTTT. Its protein product is CATEDLNTGELFF.

The chain links TRBV6-1 to TRBJ2-7; D remains unclear. This CDR3 has 11 amino acids. Trimming took 8 bases from V and 2 from J, leaving 7 bases between them. Germline values: CDR1 MNHNS, CDR2 SASEGT. The CDR3 is CASGPAYEQYF. CDR3 DNA: TGTGCCAGCGGGCCAGCCTACGAGCAGTACTTC.

The V and J genes are TRBV14 and TRBJ1-2, with D unresolved. The length of the CDR3 is 15 residues. Germline CDR1 is SGHDN and CDR2 is FVKESK. V shed 0 bases and J shed 8 bases, with 16 bases lying between them. The DNA for the CDR3 is TGTGCCAGCAGCCAAGATCTCCGCTCATCTGGGGGCTACACCTTC. Its protein product is CASSQDLRSSGGYTF.

This chain's CDR3 is CAWTPAGVYEQYF. CDR3 bases: TGTGCCTGGACCCCCGCCGGGGTCTACGAGCAGTACTTC. The V gene is TRBV30, the J gene TRBJ2-7, with D perhaps TRBD2 (5 bases). V dropped 4 bases and J dropped 3 bases, with 13 bases sitting between them. Germline-derived CDR1 and CDR2 are GTSNPN and SVGIG (reference sequence). The CDR3 length is 13 residues.

The CDR3 DNA is TGTGCCAGCAGTCCGCCGGGACTTGGCGGAGAGACCCAGTACTTC. Translating it yields CASSPPGLGGETQYF. The chain couples TRBV27 to TRBJ2-5, with D perhaps TRBD2 (6 bases). Between the trimmed V and J ends, which lost 5 bases and 4 bases, there was a span of 17 bases. The CDR3 runs 15 residues. CDR1 MNHEY and CDR2 SMNVEV come from the germline V gene (reference sequence).

The chain has TRBV19 and TRBJ2-7, with 9 bases fitting TRBD1. Germline trimming cut 4 bases from V and 3 bases from J; bases unmatched to any gene: 4. The CDR3 runs to 14 residues. CDR1 LNHDA and CDR2 SQIVND come from the germline V gene (reference sequence). As DNA, the CDR3 is TGTGCCAGTAGTAGACAGGGGGGGATCTACGAGCAGTACTTC. It yields the protein CASSRQGGIYEQYF.

The gene calls are TRBV10-3 and TRBJ1-1; 9 bases match TRBD1. The V and J ends lost 8 bases and 3 bases, in that order; junction bases with no gene match: 4. The length of the CDR3 is 13 residues. The germline V gene encodes CDR1 ENHRY and CDR2 SYGVKD. CDR3 nucleotide sequence: TGTGCCATCGTTAGGGACAGGGACACTGAAGCTTTCTTT. Protein: CAIVRDRDTEAFF.

The gene calls are TRBV7-9 and TRBJ2-3; TRBD1 agrees at 9 bases. The J segment lost 6 bases and the V segment lost 1 base, leaving 5 bases of the junction unmatched. Germline V CDR1 and CDR2: SEHNR, FQNEAQ (reference sequence). CDR3 length: 15 amino acids. This CDR3 reads CASSLGGQGFDTQYF. CDR3 sequence (DNA): TGTGCCAGCAGCTTAGGGGGACAGGGTTTCGATACGCAGTATTTT.

V usage is TRBV7-9 and J usage is TRBJ1-5; the match to TRBD1 covers 8 bases. With 5 bases clipped from V and 4 bases from J, the junction kept 10 bases outside the gene matches. The V gene's germline CDR1 is SEHNR and CDR2 FQNEAQ (reference sequence). This CDR3 contains 16 residues. The CDR3 sequence is CASSPDSRTGNQPQHF. The DNA of the CDR3 is TGTGCCAGCAGCCCGGACTCTAGGACAGGGAATCAGCCCCAGCATTTT.

This chain joins TRBV20-1 and TRBJ2-1; D is undetermined. Trimming took 3 bases from V and 2 from J, leaving 2 bases between them. Germline CDR1 and CDR2: DFQATT and SNEGSKA (reference sequence). The CDR3 runs 11 residues. CDR3 nucleotides: TGCAGTGCTAGGACCTACAATGAGCAGTTCTTC. It is translated as CSARTYNEQFF.

V gene TRBV10-3 combines with J gene TRBJ1-3; D remains unclear. The CDR3 contains 8 residues. Germline values: CDR1 ENHRY, CDR2 SYGVKD. The CDR3 spells CPGNTIYF. The DNA for the CDR3 is TGTCCTGGAAACACCATATATTTT.

This sequence joins TRBV27 and TRBJ2-2; D call uncertain. CDR3 length: 13 amino acids. V was trimmed by 6 bases and J by 5 bases, leaving 10 bases between them. Germline CDR1 is MNHEY and CDR2 is SMNVEV (reference sequence). The CDR3 is CASSPHTTGELFF. In DNA form, the CDR3 reads TGTGCCAGCAGCCCTCACACGACCGGGGAGCTGTTTTTT.

The genes are TRBV10-3 and TRBJ1-6; D not certain. Trimming pared 8 bases from V and 9 bases from J, leaving 8 bases between. The CDR3 is 11 amino acids. Germline values: CDR1 ENHRY, CDR2 SYGVKD. The CDR3 loop reads CAIGLGSPLHF. DNA for the CDR3: TGTGCCATCGGCCTGGGTTCACCCCTCCACTTT.

The chain couples TRBV28 to TRBJ1-2, with no clear D. The CDR3 extends over 13 amino acids. Trimming took off 3 bases at V and 4 bases at J, with 9 bases between the two ends. Germline lookup yields CDR1 MDHEN and CDR2 SYDVKM. DNA of the CDR3: TGTGCCAGCAGTTTTCCGGTACGCTATGGCTACACCTTC. Amino acid sequence: CASSFPVRYGYTF.

V and J are TRBV7-6 and TRBJ2-1; 7 bases fit TRBD1. The V gene's germline CDR1 is SGHVS and CDR2 FNYEAQ. V lost 5 bases and J lost 8; bases outside the gene matches: 15. The CDR3 runs to 16 residues. CDR3 residues: CASSADARSTGYEQFF. The DNA for the CDR3 is TGTGCCAGCAGCGCAGATGCCCGCTCGACAGGGTATGAGCAGTTCTTC. The full variable domain, in which reference TRBV7-6 and TRBJ2-1 provide the parts outside the CDR3, is GAGVSQSPRYKVTKRGQDVALRCDPISGHVSLYWYRQALGQGPEFLTYFNYEAQQDKSGLPNDRFSAERPEGSISTLTIQRTEQRDSAMYRCASSADARSTGYEQFFGPGTRLTVL.

V gene TRBV5-8 combines with J gene TRBJ2-1; 7 nucleotides align to TRBD2. The CDR3 sequence is 13 residues long. The ends lost 0 bases at V and 7 bases at J; junction bases unmatched: 1. Germline V CDR1 and CDR2: SGHTS, YDEGEE. CDR3 bases: TGTGCCAGCAGCTTGGGGACTAGAAATGAGCAGTTCTTC. Amino acid sequence: CASSLGTRNEQFF.

The J gene is TRBJ2-5, the V gene TRBV13, with TRBD2 matching over 11 bases. Germline lookup yields CDR1 PRHDT and CDR2 FYEKMQ (reference sequence). This CDR3 has 16 amino acids. Trimming took 5 bases from V and 1 from J; bases not matched to a gene: 6. The CDR3 sequence is CASSPGTSGPQETQYF. CDR3 sequence (DNA): TGTGCCAGCAGCCCCGGGACTAGCGGTCCCCAAGAGACCCAGTACTTC.

The rearrangement uses TRBV11-2 and TRBJ1-2, with D perhaps TRBD1 (6 bases). The germline V gene encodes CDR1 SGHAT and CDR2 FQNNGV. The CDR3 sequence is 13 residues long. V was pared by 5 bases and J by 2 bases, with 9 bases between. CDR3 DNA sequence: TGTGCCAGCAGCCTCGACAGGAACTATGGCTACACCTTC. Its translation is CASSLDRNYGYTF. Together with reference TRBV11-2 and TRBJ1-2, the CDR3 gives the full variable domain: EAGVAQSPRYKIIEKRQSVAFWCNPISGHATLYWYQQILGQGPKLLIQFQNNGVVDDSQLPKDRFSAERLKGVDSTLKIQPAKLEDSAVYLCASSLDRNYGYTFGSGTRLTVV.

This chain uses TRBV13 with TRBJ2-3, with 12 bases aligning to TRBD2. CDR3 length equals 16 residues. The V and J ends lost 6 bases and 0 bases, in that order; junction bases with no gene match: 4. Germline V gives CDR1 PRHDT, CDR2 FYEKMQ (reference sequence). The CDR3: CASRTSGRWSTDTQYF. The DNA for the CDR3 is TGTGCCAGCAGGACTAGCGGGAGATGGAGCACAGATACGCAGTATTTT.

V and J are TRBV4-1 and TRBJ2-2; 10 bases fit TRBD1. The CDR3 sequence is 16 residues long. The J segment lost 2 bases and the V segment lost 4 bases, leaving 4 bases of the junction unmatched. Germline V lookup: CDR1 MGHRA, CDR2 YSYEKL. DNA of the CDR3: TGCGCCAGCAGCCGTGGACAGGGGGTTAACACCGGGGAGCTGTTTTTT. This sequence encodes CASSRGQGVNTGELFF.

The J gene is TRBJ2-1, the V gene TRBV4-1; TRBD2 matches 15 bases. Unmatched junction bases numbered 6, after V lost 4 bases and J lost 8 bases. This CDR3 has 16 residues. Germline assignment: CDR1 MGHRA and CDR2 YSYEKL. The DNA for the CDR3 is TGCGCCAGCAGCCTGGGACTAGCGGGAGGAAGGGATGAGCAGTTCTTC. Protein product: CASSLGLAGGRDEQFF.

The V gene is TRBV14, the J gene TRBJ2-2; 7 bases line up with TRBD2. The germline V gene encodes CDR1 SGHDN and CDR2 FVKESK. The CDR3 totals 16 residues. Trimming at V came to 1 base and at J to 1 base, leaving 3 bases not matched to a gene. The DNA for the CDR3 is TGTGCCAGCAGCCAAGGGACTAGTAGGAACACCGGGGAGCTGTTTTTT. As protein: CASSQGTSRNTGELFF.

This chain connects TRBV5-4 to TRBJ2-4; the D is unclear. The CDR3 contains 14 residues. V lost 2 bases, J lost 2 bases, and 8 bases lay in between. Germline CDR1 SGHNT, CDR2 YYREEE (reference sequence). Written as DNA, the CDR3 is TGTGCCAGCAGCTTTTGGGATTCCAAAAACATTCAGTACTTC. Protein sequence: CASSFWDSKNIQYF.